This TCR beta chain was identified in a study of blood T cell repertoires in COVID-19. Sequencing was performed with immunoSEQ multiplex PCR; in TCRdb, only in-frame clones are kept and a portion is missing. Here the sample spans 100,000 or so clones, about 85% being singletons. The CDR3 runs to 13 residues. Germline V CDR1 and CDR2: SNHLY, FYNNEI. Trimming cost V 11 bases and J 8 bases; bases outside gene matches: 6. This clone was seen a handful of times. This TCR was sampled from a human donor in a cohort sampled during active COVID-19. The chain links TRBV2 to TRBJ1-6; 10 bases agree with TRBD1. The specimen was peripheral blood. CDR3: CAGKGTGDSPLHF. CDR3 nucleotide sequence: TGTGCCGGAAAAGGGACAGGGGATTCACCCCTCCACTTT.